Detailed here is one T cell receptor beta chain. Its antigen is unidentified. The sample is drawn from a study of beta chain features in type 1 diabetes. Findings and caveats of the study: In the patient group, naive, central memory and Treg TCRB repertoires seemed more alike than in the healthy donor group. VDJ junctions sequenced from type 1 diabetes patients showed fewer insertions and more deletions. Shorter TCRB CDR3s, moderately but significantly so, marked every one of the four CD4+ subsets in Type 1 diabetes patients.

Sequenced material consisted of expressed TCRB transcripts (all of the isolated RNA was reverse transcribed). Regulatory, naive and central memory T cell samples averaged approximately 3.8 million reads. Only in-frame clones appear in the TCRdb table, and some are missing; sequencing was by immunoSEQ multiplex PCR. The table has about 150,000 clones, around 8.5% seen once. Germline lookup yields CDR1 SQVTM and CDR2 ANQGSEA. CDR3 length: 12 amino acids. Trimming cost V 5 bases and J 3 bases, with 10 bases left between them. The chain employs TRBV29-1 and TRBJ1-2; the D is unclear. Sequences were obtained from central memory CD4+ T cells from blood. The clonotype comes from a man between 18 and 35 years old in good health. The CDR3 nucleotides read TGCAGCGTTTCTGCGCGGGACTATGGCTACACCTTC. Its translation is CSVSARDYGYTF.